This TCR beta chain appears in the sequencing data of a study of CD4+ T cells in melanoma (dated 2022 in TCRdb). About the study as a whole: Neoantigen-specific CD4+ T cells in human melanoma were what the study investigated.

Broader findings and caveats from the paper: According to the report, neoantigen-specific CD4+ T cells in melanoma displayed diverse differentiation states. Neoantigen-specific CD4+ T cells were reported to be correlated with the function of CD8+ T cells, macrophages and B cells.

Donors were patients with melanoma. The method behind the library was the immunoSEQ multiplex PCR assay. The clones in this table, taken by TCRdb from immuneACCESS, are in-frame only. Not every clone is retained; where verified, under half of the shortfall comes from an unresolved V gene, and the cause of the rest is unknown. The sample table contains some 50,000 clones; only one count was recorded for about 88% of them. The ten largest clones add up to roughly 10% of the sample. A distance of 13 bases separates the germline ends of V and J, which lose 5 bases and 2 bases respectively. CDR1 and CDR2 (MNHNS, SASEGT) derive from the germline V gene. The CDR3 goes from the cysteine to the phenylalanine over 14 residues. Only the CDR3 part of the read is kept: 42 bases, read in frame from the first base. Of note for this clone: The target of this receptor is not known. Nothing much larger sits one base from this clone, and base qualities are not available.

The sequence is built from TRBV6-1 and TRBJ2-7, with a weak D call of TRBD1 (6 bases match). The TCR originated in a human donor with melanoma. Sequenced input: peripheral blood. CDR3 region: CASSRRTDAYEQYF. The DNA is as follows: TGTGCCAGCAGTAGGCGGACAGACGCCTACGAGCAGTACTTC.